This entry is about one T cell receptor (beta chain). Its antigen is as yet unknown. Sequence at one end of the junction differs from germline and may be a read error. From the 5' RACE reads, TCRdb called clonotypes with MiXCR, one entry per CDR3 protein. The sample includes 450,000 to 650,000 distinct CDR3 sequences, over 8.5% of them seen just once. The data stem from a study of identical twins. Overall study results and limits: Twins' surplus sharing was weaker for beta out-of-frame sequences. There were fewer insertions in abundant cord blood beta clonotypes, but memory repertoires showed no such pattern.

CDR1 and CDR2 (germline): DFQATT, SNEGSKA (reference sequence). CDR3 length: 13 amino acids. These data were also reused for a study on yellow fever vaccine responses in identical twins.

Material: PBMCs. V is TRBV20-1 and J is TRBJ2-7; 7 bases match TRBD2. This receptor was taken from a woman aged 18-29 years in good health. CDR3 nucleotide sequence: TGCACTGCTTCGGCGGGAGCAGTCTACGAGCAGTACTTC. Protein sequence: CTASAGAVYEQYF.